The 5 T cell receptor beta chains presented below share a single source sample, sequenced in a study of CD4 T cells in relation to SARS-CoV-2 and coronaviruses. Clones were read by immunoSEQ multiplex PCR, and TCRdb kept only the in-frame ones, dropping some. Of more than 15,000 clones listed, roughly 78% are singletons. The unexposed donors gave CD4+ T cells in about 2011-2018, prior to COVID-19. CD4+ T cells were isolated from the cells after nine to eleven days of culture. These receptors have no known antigen. The sequenced sample was CD4+ T cells from PBMCs, cultured in vitro. The receptors stem from a human donor in good health.

The chain combines TRBV9 with TRBJ2-1, with 8 positions matching TRBD2. This CDR3 is 15 amino acids long. Germline CDR1 is SGDLS and CDR2 is YYNGEE. V shed 0 bases, J shed 5 bases, and the junction held 4 bases outside the gene matches. The CDR3 sequence is CASSVAGSGNNEQFF. The CDR3 coding sequence is TGTGCCAGCAGCGTAGCTGGTAGCGGGAACAATGAGCAGTTCTTC.

In its sample, this clone was seen a few times. The gene calls are TRBV6-4 and TRBJ2-6; 11 nucleotides match TRBD2. J lost 0 bases, V lost 4 bases, and 2 bases had no gene match. CDR3 length equals 17 residues. Germline CDR1 reads MRHNA; CDR2 reads SNTAGT. The chain's CDR3 is CASSAGTSGSGANVLTF. In nucleotides, the CDR3 is TGTGCCAGCAGTGCCGGGACTAGCGGCTCTGGGGCCAACGTCCTGACTTTC.

This clone was found once. The chain uses TRBV3-1 (or the pseudogene TRBV3-2) and TRBJ2-3, with TRBD2 matching 10 bases. The J segment lost 5 bases and the V segment lost 4 bases, leaving 12 bases of the junction unmatched. Germline lookup yields CDR1 LGHDT and CDR2 YNNKEL (reference sequence). The CDR3 sequence is 17 residues long. CDR3 protein: CASSRALLAGRGDTQYF. CDR3 sequence (DNA): TGTGCCAGCAGCCGCGCCTTACTAGCGGGACGCGGAGATACGCAGTATTTT.

By sample share, this clone is large (0.1 to 1%). V gene TRBV18 combines with J gene TRBJ2-3, with a possible D match to TRBD2 (6 bases). Between the trimmed V and J ends, which lost 6 bases and 0 bases, there was a span of 13 bases. CDR3 length equals 15 residues. In germline, CDR1 is KGHSH, CDR2 LQKENI. The CDR3 loop is CASSQDYLSTDTQYF. Written as DNA, the CDR3 is TGTGCCAGCTCGCAGGACTACCTCAGCACAGATACGCAGTATTTT.

V gene TRBV28 combines with J gene TRBJ2-1; 12 bases are shared with TRBD2. Unmatched junction bases numbered 3, after V lost 4 bases and J lost 5 bases. Germline V gene sequence: CDR1 MDHEN, CDR2 SYDVKM. The CDR3 has 15 amino acids. For the CDR3, the DNA is TGTGCCAGCAGTTCAGCTAGCGGGGGGGACAATGAGCAGTTCTTC. It translates to CASSSASGGDNEQFF.